The T cell receptor beta chain described here comes from a study of response to subunit inactivated influenza vaccine. MiXCR was run by TCRdb on the RT-PCR reads, yielding one entry per CDR3 protein. This sample carries hundreds of thousands of distinct CDR3 sequences, more than 11% of them seen once, and the ten largest clones take 5.5% to 8%. Many counts were recorded for this clonotype. Per the germline V gene, CDR1 is LGHNA and CDR2 is YNFKEQ. V was clipped by 2 bases and J by 4 bases; unmatched bases: 6. This CDR3 contains 16 residues. This material consisted of PBMCs from blood, taken approximately 15 days before vaccination. This chain links TRBV4-2 with TRBJ2-1, with 9 bases lining up with TRBD2. The sequence was obtained from a man in his fifties who received an inactivated influenza vaccine. The CDR3 region has the DNA TGTGCCAGCAGCCAAAATTTAGCGGGAGCTTACAATGAGCAGTTCTTC. It is translated as CASSQNLAGAYNEQFF.